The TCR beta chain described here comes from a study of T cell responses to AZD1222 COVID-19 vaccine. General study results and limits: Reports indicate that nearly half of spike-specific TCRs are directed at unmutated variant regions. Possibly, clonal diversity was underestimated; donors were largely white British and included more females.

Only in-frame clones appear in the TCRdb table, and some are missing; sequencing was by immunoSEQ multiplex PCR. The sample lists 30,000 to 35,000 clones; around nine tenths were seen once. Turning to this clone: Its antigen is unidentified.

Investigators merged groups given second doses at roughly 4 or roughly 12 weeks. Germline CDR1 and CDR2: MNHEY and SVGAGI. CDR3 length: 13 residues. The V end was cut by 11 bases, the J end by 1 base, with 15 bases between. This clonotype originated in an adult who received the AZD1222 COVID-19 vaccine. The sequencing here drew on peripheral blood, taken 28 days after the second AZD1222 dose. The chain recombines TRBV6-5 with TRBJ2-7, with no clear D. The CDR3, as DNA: TGTGCCGTACGAGTTAGAGAGTCCTACGAGCAGTACTTC. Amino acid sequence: CAVRVRESYEQYF.